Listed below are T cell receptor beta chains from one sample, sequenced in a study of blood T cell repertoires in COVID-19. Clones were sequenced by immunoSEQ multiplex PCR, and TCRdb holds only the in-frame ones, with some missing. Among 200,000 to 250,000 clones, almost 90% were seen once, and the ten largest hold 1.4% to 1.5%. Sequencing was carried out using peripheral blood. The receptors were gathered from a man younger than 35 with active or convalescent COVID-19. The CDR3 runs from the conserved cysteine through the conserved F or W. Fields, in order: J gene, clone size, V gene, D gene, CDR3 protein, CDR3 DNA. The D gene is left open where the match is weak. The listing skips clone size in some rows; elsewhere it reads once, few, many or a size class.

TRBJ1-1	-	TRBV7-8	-	CASSTTPLNTEAFF	TGTGCCAGCAGCACGACACCCCTGAACACTGAAGCTTTCTTT
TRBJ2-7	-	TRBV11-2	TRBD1	CASSLGQGTYEQYF	TGTGCCAGCAGCTTGGGACAGGGAACCTACGAGCAGTACTTC
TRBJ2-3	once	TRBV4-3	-	CASSQDGTDTQYF	TGCGCCAGCAGCCAAGACGGCACAGATACGCAGTATTTT
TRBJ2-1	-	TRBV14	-	CASSQEFPGDEQFF	TGTGCCAGCAGCCAAGAGTTCCCGGGGGATGAGCAGTTCTTC
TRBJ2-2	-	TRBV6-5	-	CASTGGFETGELFF	TGTGCCAGCACCGGGGGTTTCGAGACCGGGGAGCTGTTTTTT
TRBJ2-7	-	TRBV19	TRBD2	CASSIQGGNEQYF	TGTGCCAGTAGTATACAGGGAGGGAACGAGCAGTACTTC
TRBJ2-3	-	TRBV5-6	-	CASRGGARDTEFTDTQYF	TGTGCCAGCAGGGGGGGGGCGCGGGACACAGAATTCACAGATACGCAGTATTTT
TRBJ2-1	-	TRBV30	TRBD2	CAWSVGAGGYGDEQFF	TGTGCCTGGAGTGTGGGAGCGGGAGGATATGGGGATGAGCAGTTCTTC
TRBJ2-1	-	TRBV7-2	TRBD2	CASSKAGTTEQFF	TGTGCCAGCAGCAAGGCCGGGACTACCGAGCAGTTCTTC
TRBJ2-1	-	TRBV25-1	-	CASSPPLAGYNEQFF	TGTGCCAGCAGCCCCCCCCTAGCAGGATACAATGAGCAGTTCTTC
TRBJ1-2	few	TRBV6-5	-	CASTPGGLSVGYTF	TGTGCCAGCACCCCGGGGGGTTTATCGGTGGGCTACACCTTC
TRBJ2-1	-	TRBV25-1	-	CASQGSSYNEQFF	TGTGCCAGTCAGGGTAGTTCCTACAATGAGCAGTTCTTC
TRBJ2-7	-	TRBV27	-	CASSSGVEFYEQYF	TGTGCCAGCAGTTCCGGAGTAGAATTCTACGAGCAGTACTTC
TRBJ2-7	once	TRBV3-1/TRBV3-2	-	CASSTGTYEQYF	TGTGCCAGCAGTACAGGGACCTACGAGCAGTACTTC
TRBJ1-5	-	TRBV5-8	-	CASSFSQPQHF	TGTGCCAGCAGCTTTAGTCAGCCCCAGCATTTT
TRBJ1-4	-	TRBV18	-	CASSPSGATNEKLFF	TGTGCCAGCTCACCATCGGGGGCAACTAATGAAAAACTGTTTTTT
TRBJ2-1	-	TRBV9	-	CASSVVGAENEQFF	TGTGCCAGCAGCGTAGTGGGGGCTGAGAATGAGCAGTTCTTC
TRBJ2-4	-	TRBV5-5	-	CASTWAGQQNIQYF	TGTGCCAGCACCTGGGCAGGGCAGCAAAACATTCAGTACTTC
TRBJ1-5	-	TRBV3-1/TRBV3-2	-	CASSPQSTDQPQHF	TGTGCCAGCAGCCCTCAATCCACAGATCAGCCCCAGCATTTT
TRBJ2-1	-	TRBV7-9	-	CASSSNEQFF	TGTGCCAGCAGCTCTAATGAGCAGTTCTTC
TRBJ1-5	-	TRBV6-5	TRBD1	CASRGLGTGDQPQHF	TGTGCCAGCAGGGGTTTGGGGACAGGGGATCAGCCCCAGCATTTT
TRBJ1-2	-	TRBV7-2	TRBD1	CASSLDRTGGAYGYTF	TGTGCCAGCAGCTTAGATAGGACAGGGGGGGCCTATGGCTACACCTTC
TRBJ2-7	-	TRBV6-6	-	CASSYFGTSYEQYF	TGTGCCAGCAGTTACTTCGGGACAAGCTACGAGCAGTACTTC
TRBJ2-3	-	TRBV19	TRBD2	CASSVRLAGRGDTQYF	TGTGCCAGTAGTGTCAGGTTAGCGGGGCGGGGAGATACGCAGTATTTT
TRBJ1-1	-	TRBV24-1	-	CATRAGRNTEAFF	TGTGCCACCAGGGCGGGGAGAAACACTGAAGCTTTCTTT
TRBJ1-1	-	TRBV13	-	CASSLEAGDDTEAFF	TGTGCCAGCAGCTTAGAGGCGGGGGATGACACTGAAGCTTTCTTT
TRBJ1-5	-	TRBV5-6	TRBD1	CASSLRQGAYQPQHF	TGTGCCAGCAGCTTGAGGCAGGGGGCATATCAGCCCCAGCATTTT
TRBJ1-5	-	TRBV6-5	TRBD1	CASSKGGQPYQPQHF	TGTGCCAGCAGCAAAGGGGGACAGCCGTATCAGCCCCAGCATTTT
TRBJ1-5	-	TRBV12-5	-	CASGFEGQPQHF	TGTGCTAGTGGTTTTGAGGGTCAGCCCCAGCATTTT
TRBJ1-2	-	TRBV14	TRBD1	CASSPRQGSGYTF	TGTGCCAGCAGCCCCCGACAGGGCTCTGGCTACACCTTC